This T cell receptor (beta chain) is from a study of vaccination effects on CD4 cells after COVID-19. The V gene's germline CDR1 is SGHRS and CDR2 YFSETQ. V lost 4 bases, J lost 9 bases, and 19 bases lay in between. The CDR3 length is 14 residues. Some clones are missing from TCRdb's copy, which holds only in-frame ones; the method was immunoSEQ multiplex PCR. The table has 45,000 to 55,000 clones, around 70% seen once. Of note for this clone: Its antigen is unknown.

Following 10 days of culture, CD4+ T cells were isolated. By PCR, the person was confirmed to have had SARS-CoV-2 infection between March and December 2020. It was two doses of either the BNT162b2 or mRNA-1273 vaccine that participants received. V and J are TRBV5-1 and TRBJ1-1, with D possibly TRBD1 on 5 matching bases. Sequenced here: CD4+ T cells from PBMCs cultured without peptide, sampled after COVID-19 vaccination. The TCR was taken from a human donor who had a prior SARS-CoV-2 infection. CDR3 nucleotides: TGCGCCAGCAGCATAAACAGGTATCCGGGACAAGCTTTCTTT. Amino acid sequence: CASSINRYPGQAFF.